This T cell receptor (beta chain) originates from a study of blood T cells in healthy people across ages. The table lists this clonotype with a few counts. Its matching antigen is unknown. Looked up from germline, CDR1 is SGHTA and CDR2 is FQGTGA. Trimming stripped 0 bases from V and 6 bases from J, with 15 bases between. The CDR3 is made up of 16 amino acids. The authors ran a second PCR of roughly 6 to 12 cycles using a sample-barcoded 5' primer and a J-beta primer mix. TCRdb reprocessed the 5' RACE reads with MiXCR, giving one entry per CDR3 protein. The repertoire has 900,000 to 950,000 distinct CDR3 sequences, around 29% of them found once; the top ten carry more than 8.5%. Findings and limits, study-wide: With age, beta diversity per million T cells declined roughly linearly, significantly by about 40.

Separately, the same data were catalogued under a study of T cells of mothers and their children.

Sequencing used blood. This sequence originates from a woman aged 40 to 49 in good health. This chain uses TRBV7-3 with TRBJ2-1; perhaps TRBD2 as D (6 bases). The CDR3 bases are TGTGCCAGCAGCTTAACGGGAGCGGGTCCCCCCAATGAGCAGTTCTTC. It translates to CASSLTGAGPPNEQFF.